This T cell receptor beta chain was recovered during a study of shared clonotypes between healthy human individuals. Looking at the study overall: Those who served as donors were a couple of women and a few men between the ages of 18 and 49.

Between the trimmed V and J ends, which lost 6 bases and 5 bases, there was a span of 19 bases. Germline CDR1 and CDR2: SNHLY and FYNNEI. CDR3 length equals 16 residues. CD4+ cell separation produced CD45RA+ naive and CD45RA-negative memory subsets. Study-wide results and caveats: A small donor pool kept down the genetic and exposure-history diversity that was represented.

Several immunoSEQ 96-well plates shared each subset's DNA, each plate a replicate. The assay was immunoSEQ multiplex PCR, and TCRdb's table has in-frame clones only and misses some. The data contain approximately 2.1 million clones, approximately 93% of them singletons. Details on this clone: Its antigen is not identified.

The J gene is TRBJ2-2, the V gene TRBV2; D is possibly TRBD2 (7 bases). The receptor was isolated from a man younger than 30 in good health. Some clones in this sample may be carry-over from other donors' samples. Specimen: naive CD4+ T cells from PBMCs. Subset specified: CD45RA+ positively selected. CDR3 sequence: CASRLQSGGRTGELFF. In DNA form, the CDR3 reads TGTGCCAGCAGGTTACAGTCGGGGGGCCGGACCGGGGAGCTGTTTTTT.